The rows below give T cell receptor beta chains drawn from one sample of a study of T cell repertoires in cytomegalovirus infection. TCRdb passed the reads through MiXCR, listing each CDR3 protein once. The profile shows more than 250,000 distinct CDR3 sequences, approximately 13% of them singletons. Sample: PBMCs. The receptors stem from a human donor in good health (CMV status not recorded). Some clones in this sample may be carry-over from other donors' samples. The CDR3 runs from the conserved cysteine through the conserved F or W. Each record gives: J gene, clone size, V gene, D gene, CDR3 DNA, CDR3 protein. A D gene is named only where the DNA matches it firmly. Some rows have no size entry. The others give once, few or many, or a class for an expanded clone.

J gene: TRBJ2-5; clone size: once; V gene: TRBV28; D gene: .; CDR3 DNA: TGTGCCAGCGGGGGGCAAGAGACCCAGTACTTC; CDR3 protein: CASGGQETQYF
J gene: TRBJ1-4; clone size: .; V gene: TRBV15; D gene: .; CDR3 DNA: TGTGCCACCGCAGGGTATACTAATGAAAAACTGTTTTTT; CDR3 protein: CATAGYTNEKLFF
J gene: TRBJ2-7; clone size: few; V gene: TRBV6-2/TRBV6-3; D gene: TRBD1; CDR3 DNA: TGTGCCAGCAGTTACTTCACAGGGGGCGACTTCTACGAGCAGTACTTC; CDR3 protein: CASSYFTGGDFYEQYF
J gene: TRBJ2-7; clone size: many; V gene: TRBV6-2/TRBV6-3; D gene: .; CDR3 DNA: TGTGCCAGCAGTTACGTGGGTACTTCCTACGAGCAGTACTTC; CDR3 protein: CASSYVGTSYEQYF
J gene: TRBJ2-1; clone size: .; V gene: TRBV29-1; D gene: .; CDR3 DNA: TGCAGCGTCTTAAGAGGGGTTTCCTACAATGAGCAGTTCTTC; CDR3 protein: CSVLRGVSYNEQFF
J gene: TRBJ1-4; clone size: few; V gene: TRBV4-1; D gene: .; CDR3 DNA: TGCGCCAGCAGCCAAGGCGGTTTGGGAGGCGAAAAACTGTTTTTT; CDR3 protein: CASSQGGLGGEKLFF
J gene: TRBJ1-2; clone size: few; V gene: TRBV12-3/TRBV12-4; D gene: .; CDR3 DNA: TGTGCCAGCAGTTTTAGGCAGGGGCAAGGCTACACCTTC; CDR3 protein: CASSFRQGQGYTF
J gene: TRBJ2-3; clone size: many; V gene: TRBV4-1; D gene: TRBD1; CDR3 DNA: TGCGCCAGCAGCCAAGGGATGACAGGGACGCTGGATACGCAGTATTTT; CDR3 protein: CASSQGMTGTLDTQYF
J gene: TRBJ1-1; clone size: .; V gene: TRBV20-1; D gene: TRBD1; CDR3 DNA: TGCAGTGCTAGAGGCTTAAGACAGGGACGAGCTTTCTTT; CDR3 protein: CSARGLRQGRAFF
J gene: TRBJ2-7; clone size: .; V gene: TRBV5-6; D gene: TRBD2; CDR3 DNA: TGTGCCAGCAGCCTTGGAGGGCCCAGCGGGGGATCCTACGAGCAGTACTTC; CDR3 protein: CASSLGGPSGGSYEQYF
J gene: TRBJ1-5; clone size: many; V gene: TRBV7-2; D gene: .; CDR3 DNA: TGTGCCAGCAGCTTAACAGGGAGTAGCAATCAGCCCCAGCATTTT; CDR3 protein: CASSLTGSSNQPQHF
J gene: TRBJ1-1; clone size: .; V gene: TRBV4-2; D gene: .; CDR3 DNA: TGTGCCAGCAGCCAAGACCGCTTAGGGGTTAGCGGTGAAGCTTTCTTT; CDR3 protein: CASSQDRLGVSGEAFF
J gene: TRBJ2-7; clone size: many; V gene: TRBV6-1; D gene: .; CDR3 DNA: TGTGCCAGCAGAAGGACGGACAGCTACTACGAGCAGTACTTC; CDR3 protein: CASRRTDSYYEQYF
J gene: TRBJ1-1; clone size: many; V gene: TRBV20-1; D gene: .; CDR3 DNA: TGCAGTGCCGGTAGGGGGACAACTGAAGCTTTCTTT; CDR3 protein: CSAGRGTTEAFF
J gene: TRBJ2-7; clone size: few; V gene: TRBV5-4; D gene: .; CDR3 DNA: TGTGCCAGCAGCTTAAAAGGCGAGTGGGCCGAGCAGTACTTC; CDR3 protein: CASSLKGEWAEQYF
J gene: TRBJ1-1; clone size: many; V gene: TRBV2; D gene: TRBD1; CDR3 DNA: TGTGCCAGCAGTGATCGGGGACAGTACACTGAAGCTTTCTTT; CDR3 protein: CASSDRGQYTEAFF
J gene: TRBJ2-7; clone size: few; V gene: TRBV28; D gene: TRBD1; CDR3 DNA: TGTGCCAGCAGTTTACACCGTGCCGGGACAGGGGGCTCCTACGAGCAGTACTTC; CDR3 protein: CASSLHRAGTGGSYEQYF
J gene: TRBJ2-1; clone size: .; V gene: TRBV29-1; D gene: TRBD2; CDR3 DNA: TGCAGCGCCGAAGTTGGACTAGCGACGCTCAATGAGCAGTTCTTC; CDR3 protein: CSAEVGLATLNEQFF
J gene: TRBJ2-7; clone size: many; V gene: TRBV19; D gene: .; CDR3 DNA: TGTGCCAGTAGCCCTGGGACGGAGGACGAGCAGTACTTC; CDR3 protein: CASSPGTEDEQYF
J gene: TRBJ2-5; clone size: .; V gene: TRBV11-2; D gene: .; CDR3 DNA: TGTGCCAGCAGCGACGAACTAGCTCGAGGCCTGCAAGAGACCCAGTACTTC; CDR3 protein: CASSDELARGLQETQYF
J gene: TRBJ2-1; clone size: few; V gene: TRBV11-3; D gene: .; CDR3 DNA: TGTGCCAGCAGCTTTTCACATAGCAACAATGAGCAGTTCTTC; CDR3 protein: CASSFSHSNNEQFF
J gene: TRBJ2-1; clone size: .; V gene: TRBV6-6; D gene: .; CDR3 DNA: TGTGCCAGCAGTCTTCGGGGAGGGGGCAACAACAATGAGCAGTTCTTC; CDR3 protein: CASSLRGGGNNNEQFF
J gene: TRBJ2-3; clone size: many; V gene: TRBV7-2; D gene: TRBD2; CDR3 DNA: TGTGCCAGCAGCTTGAGCCCGGGACTAGCGGGCGATACGCAGTATTTT; CDR3 protein: CASSLSPGLAGDTQYF
J gene: TRBJ2-2; clone size: .; V gene: TRBV6-6; D gene: TRBD1; CDR3 DNA: TGTGCCAGCAGTTACTCCGATAGGACAGGGGTGGCCGGGGAGCTGTTTTTT; CDR3 protein: CASSYSDRTGVAGELFF
J gene: TRBJ1-5; clone size: .; V gene: TRBV5-1; D gene: TRBD1; CDR3 DNA: TGCGCCAGCAGCTTGGCCCCCGGACAGGGGAATCAGCCCCAGCATTTT; CDR3 protein: CASSLAPGQGNQPQHF